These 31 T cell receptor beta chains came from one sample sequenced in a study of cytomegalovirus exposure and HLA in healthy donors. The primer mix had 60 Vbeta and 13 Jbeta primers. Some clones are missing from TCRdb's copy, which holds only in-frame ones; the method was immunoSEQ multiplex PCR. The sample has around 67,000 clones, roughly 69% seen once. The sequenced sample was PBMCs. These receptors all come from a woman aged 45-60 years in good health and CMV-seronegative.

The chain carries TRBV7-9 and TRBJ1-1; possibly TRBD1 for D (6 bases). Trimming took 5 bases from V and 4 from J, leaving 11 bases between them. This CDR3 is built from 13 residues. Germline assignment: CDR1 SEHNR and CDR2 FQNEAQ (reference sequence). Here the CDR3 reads CASSPARGTEAFF. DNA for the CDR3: TGTGCCAGCAGCCCCGCCAGGGGCACTGAAGCTTTCTTT.

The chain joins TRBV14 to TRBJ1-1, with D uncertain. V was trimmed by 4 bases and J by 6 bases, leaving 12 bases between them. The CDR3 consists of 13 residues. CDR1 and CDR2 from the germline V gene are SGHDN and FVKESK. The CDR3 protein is CASSLKEAPEAFF. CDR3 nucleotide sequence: TGTGCCAGCAGCCTTAAGGAGGCTCCTGAAGCTTTCTTT.

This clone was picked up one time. This CDR3 is CASSSGLAGVSYEQYF. CDR3 coding DNA: TGTGCCAGCAGTTCCGGACTAGCGGGGGTCTCCTACGAGCAGTACTTC. The V gene is TRBV6-6, the J gene TRBJ2-7; 13 bases agree with TRBD2. The J segment lost 0 bases and the V segment lost 4 bases, leaving 3 bases of the junction unmatched. Germline V CDR1 and CDR2: MNHNY, SVGAGI (reference sequence). This CDR3 comprises 16 residues.

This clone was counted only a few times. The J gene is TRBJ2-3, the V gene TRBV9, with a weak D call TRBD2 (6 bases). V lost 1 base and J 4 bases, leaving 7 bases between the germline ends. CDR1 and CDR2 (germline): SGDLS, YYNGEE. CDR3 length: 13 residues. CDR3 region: CASSVQRADTQYF. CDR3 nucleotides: TGTGCCAGCAGCGTACAGCGGGCAGATACGCAGTATTTT. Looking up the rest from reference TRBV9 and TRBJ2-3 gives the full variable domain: DSGVTQTPKHLITATGQRVTLRCSPRSGDLSVYWYQQSLDQGLQFLIQYYNGEERAKGNILERFSAQQFPDLHSELNLSSLELGDSALYFCASSVQRADTQYFGPGTRLTVL.

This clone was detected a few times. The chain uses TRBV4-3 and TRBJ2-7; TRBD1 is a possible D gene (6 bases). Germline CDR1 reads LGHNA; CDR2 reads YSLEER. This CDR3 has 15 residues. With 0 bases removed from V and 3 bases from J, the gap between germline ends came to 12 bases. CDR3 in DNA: TGCGCCAGCAGCCAAGAACGGCAGGGGTACTACGAGCAGTACTTC. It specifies CASSQERQGYYEQYF.

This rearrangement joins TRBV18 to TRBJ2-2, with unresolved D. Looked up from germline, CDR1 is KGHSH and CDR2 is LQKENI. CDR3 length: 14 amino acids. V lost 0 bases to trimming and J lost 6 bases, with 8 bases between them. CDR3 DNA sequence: TGTGCCAGCTCACCACCGGCACGTTCCGGGGAGCTGTTTTTT. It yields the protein CASSPPARSGELFF.

This CDR3 is CASGPFRGGPQHF. The CDR3 DNA follows: TGTGCTAGTGGTCCCTTTAGAGGGGGACCCCAGCATTTT. The rearrangement uses TRBV12-5 and TRBJ1-5, with a possible D match to TRBD1 (6 bases). Per the germline V gene, CDR1 is LGHNT and CDR2 is FRNRAP. Trimming removed 5 bases from V and 10 bases from J, with 15 bases in between. The CDR3 covers 13 residues.

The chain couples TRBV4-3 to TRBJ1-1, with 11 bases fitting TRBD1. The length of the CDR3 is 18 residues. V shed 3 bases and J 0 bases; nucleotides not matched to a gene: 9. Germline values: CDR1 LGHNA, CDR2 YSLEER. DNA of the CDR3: TGCGCCAGCAGCCATGACGCCGGGACAGGGGGGTTGAACACTGAAGCTTTCTTT. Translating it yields CASSHDAGTGGLNTEAFF.

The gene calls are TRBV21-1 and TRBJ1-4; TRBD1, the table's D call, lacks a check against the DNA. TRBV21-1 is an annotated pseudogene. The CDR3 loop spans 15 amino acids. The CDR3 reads CASSKVRPGEEKLFF. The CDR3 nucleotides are TGTGCCAGCAGCAAAGTTCGGCCAGGGGAGGAAAAACTGTTTTTT.

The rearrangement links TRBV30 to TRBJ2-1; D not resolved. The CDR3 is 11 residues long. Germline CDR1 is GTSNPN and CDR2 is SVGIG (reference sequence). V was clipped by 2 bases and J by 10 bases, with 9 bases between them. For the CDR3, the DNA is TGTGCCTGGAGTCAAACTCGGGAGCAGTTCTTC. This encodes CAWSQTREQFF.

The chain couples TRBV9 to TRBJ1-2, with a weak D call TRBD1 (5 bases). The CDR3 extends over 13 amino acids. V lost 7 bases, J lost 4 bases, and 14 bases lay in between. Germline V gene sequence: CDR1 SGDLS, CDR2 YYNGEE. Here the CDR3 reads CASGEQAFYGYTF. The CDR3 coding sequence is TGTGCCAGCGGAGAACAGGCCTTCTATGGCTACACCTTC.

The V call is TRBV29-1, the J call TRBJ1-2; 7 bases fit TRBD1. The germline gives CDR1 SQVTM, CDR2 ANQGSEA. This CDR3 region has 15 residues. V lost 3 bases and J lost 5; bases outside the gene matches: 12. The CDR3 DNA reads TGCAGCGTTGATAGGGACAGATTTATAGGATATGGCTACACCTTC. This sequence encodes CSVDRDRFIGYGYTF. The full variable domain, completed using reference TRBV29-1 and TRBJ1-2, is SAVISQKPSRDICQRGTSLTIQCQVDSQVTMMFWYRQQPGQSLTLIATANQGSEATYESGFVIDKFPISRPNLTFSTLTVSNMSPEDSSIYLCSVDRDRFIGYGYTFGSGTRLTVV.

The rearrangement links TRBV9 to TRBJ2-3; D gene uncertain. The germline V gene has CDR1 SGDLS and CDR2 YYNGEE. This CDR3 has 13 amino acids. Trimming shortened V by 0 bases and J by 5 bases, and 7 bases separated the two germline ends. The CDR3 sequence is CASSVESRDTQYF. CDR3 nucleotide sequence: TGTGCCAGCAGCGTAGAATCCCGAGATACGCAGTATTTT.

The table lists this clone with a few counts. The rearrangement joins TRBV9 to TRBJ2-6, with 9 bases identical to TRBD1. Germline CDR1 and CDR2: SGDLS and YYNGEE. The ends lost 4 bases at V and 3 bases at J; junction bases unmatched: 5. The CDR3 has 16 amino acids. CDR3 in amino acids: CASSIDRGNGANVLTF. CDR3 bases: TGTGCCAGCAGCATTGACAGGGGGAATGGGGCCAACGTCCTGACTTTC.

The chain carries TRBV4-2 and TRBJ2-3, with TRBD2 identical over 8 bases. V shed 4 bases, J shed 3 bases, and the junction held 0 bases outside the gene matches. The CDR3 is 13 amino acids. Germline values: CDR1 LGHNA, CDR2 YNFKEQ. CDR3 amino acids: CASSRGRTDTQYF. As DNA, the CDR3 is TGTGCCAGCAGCCGCGGGAGGACAGATACGCAGTATTTT.

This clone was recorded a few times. Written as DNA, the CDR3 is TGTGCCAGCAGTTTAGACACTTACAATGAGCAGTTCTTC. This codes for CASSLDTYNEQFF. The V and J genes are TRBV28 and TRBJ2-1; D ambiguous. Per germline, CDR1 MDHEN and CDR2 SYDVKM. This CDR3 has 13 residues. Trimming removed 2 bases from V and 4 bases from J, with 6 bases in between.

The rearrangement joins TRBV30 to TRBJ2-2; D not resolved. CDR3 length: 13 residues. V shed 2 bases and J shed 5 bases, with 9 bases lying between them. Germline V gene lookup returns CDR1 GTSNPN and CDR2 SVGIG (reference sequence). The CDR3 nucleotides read TGTGCCTGGAGTCGGCAGGTTACCGGGGAGCTGTTTTTT. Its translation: CAWSRQVTGELFF.

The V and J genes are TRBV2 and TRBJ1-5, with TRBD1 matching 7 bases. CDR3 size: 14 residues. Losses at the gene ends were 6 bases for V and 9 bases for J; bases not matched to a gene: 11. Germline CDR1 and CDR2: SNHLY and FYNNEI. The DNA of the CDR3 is TGTGCCAGCAGCCCGACAGGGTCTTTAGGGCCCCAGCATTTT. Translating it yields CASSPTGSLGPQHF.

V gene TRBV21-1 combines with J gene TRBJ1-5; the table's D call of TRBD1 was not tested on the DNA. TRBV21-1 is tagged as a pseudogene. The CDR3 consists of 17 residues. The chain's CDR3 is CASSKAGQLYSNQPQHF. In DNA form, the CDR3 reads TGTGCCAGCAGCAAAGCGGGACAGTTATATAGCAATCAGCCCCAGCATTTT.

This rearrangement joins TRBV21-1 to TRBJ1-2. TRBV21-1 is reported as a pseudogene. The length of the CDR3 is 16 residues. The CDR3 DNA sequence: TGTGCCAGCAGCCCGCCCGGACTGAGCACCTGTGGTGGCTACACCTTC. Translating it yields CASSPPGLSTCGGYTF.

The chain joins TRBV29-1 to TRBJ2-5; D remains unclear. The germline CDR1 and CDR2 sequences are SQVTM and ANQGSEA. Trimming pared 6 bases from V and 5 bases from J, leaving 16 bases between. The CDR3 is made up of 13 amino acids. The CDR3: CSVGGAVGETQYF. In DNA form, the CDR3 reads TGCAGCGTAGGTGGAGCAGTTGGGGAGACCCAGTACTTC.

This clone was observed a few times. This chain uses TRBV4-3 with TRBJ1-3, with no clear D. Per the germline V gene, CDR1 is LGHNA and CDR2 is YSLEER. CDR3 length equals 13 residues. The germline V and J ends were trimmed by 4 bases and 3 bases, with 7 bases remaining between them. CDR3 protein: CASSPGYGNTIYF. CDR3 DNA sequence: TGCGCCAGCAGCCCCGGGTATGGAAACACCATATATTTT.

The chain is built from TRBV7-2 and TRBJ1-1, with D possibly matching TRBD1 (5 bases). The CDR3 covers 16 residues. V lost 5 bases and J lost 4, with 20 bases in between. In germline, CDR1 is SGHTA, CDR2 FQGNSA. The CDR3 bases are TGTGCCAGCAGCCACCCCCAGGGAGGGGCGAGCACTGAAGCTTTCTTT. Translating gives CASSHPQGGASTEAFF.

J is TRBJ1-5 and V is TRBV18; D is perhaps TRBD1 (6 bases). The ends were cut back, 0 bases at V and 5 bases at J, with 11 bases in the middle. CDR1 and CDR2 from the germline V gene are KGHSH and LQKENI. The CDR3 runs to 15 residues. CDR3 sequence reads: CASSPPQGKDQPQHF. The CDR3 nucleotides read TGTGCCAGCTCACCACCTCAGGGGAAGGATCAGCCCCAGCATTTT.

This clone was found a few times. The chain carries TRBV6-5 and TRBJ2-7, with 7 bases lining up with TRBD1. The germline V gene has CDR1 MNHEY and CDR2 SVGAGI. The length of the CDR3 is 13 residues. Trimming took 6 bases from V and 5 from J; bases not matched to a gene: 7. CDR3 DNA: TGTGCCAGCAGCTGGGACAGCATGGACGAGCAGTACTTC. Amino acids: CASSWDSMDEQYF.

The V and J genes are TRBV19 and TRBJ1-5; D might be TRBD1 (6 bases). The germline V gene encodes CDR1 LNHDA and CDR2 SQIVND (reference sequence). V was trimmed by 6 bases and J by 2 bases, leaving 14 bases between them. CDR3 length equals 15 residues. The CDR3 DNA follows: TGTGCCAGTAGCCCAGGGGCCGTGGGCAATCAGCCCCAGCATTTT. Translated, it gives CASSPGAVGNQPQHF.

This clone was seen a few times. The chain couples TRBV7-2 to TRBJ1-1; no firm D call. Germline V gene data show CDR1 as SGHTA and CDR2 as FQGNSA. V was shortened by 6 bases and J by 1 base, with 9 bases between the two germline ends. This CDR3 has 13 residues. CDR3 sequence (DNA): TGTGCCAGCAGTGGAGATCGGAACACTGAAGCTTTCTTT. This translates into CASSGDRNTEAFF.

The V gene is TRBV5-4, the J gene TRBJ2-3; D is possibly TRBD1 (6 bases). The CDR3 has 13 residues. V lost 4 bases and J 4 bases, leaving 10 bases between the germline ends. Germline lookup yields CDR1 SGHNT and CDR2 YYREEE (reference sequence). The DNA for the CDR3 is TGTGCCAGCAGCGCAGCAGGGGCAGATACGCAGTATTTT. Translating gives CASSAAGADTQYF.

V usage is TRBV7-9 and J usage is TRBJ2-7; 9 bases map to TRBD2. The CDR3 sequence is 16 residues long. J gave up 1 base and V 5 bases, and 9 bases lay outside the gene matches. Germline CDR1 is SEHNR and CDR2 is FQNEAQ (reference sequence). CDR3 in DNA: TGTGCCAGCAGCCACCCCCGTCTAGCGGGATCCTACGAGCAGTACTTC. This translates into CASSHPRLAGSYEQYF.

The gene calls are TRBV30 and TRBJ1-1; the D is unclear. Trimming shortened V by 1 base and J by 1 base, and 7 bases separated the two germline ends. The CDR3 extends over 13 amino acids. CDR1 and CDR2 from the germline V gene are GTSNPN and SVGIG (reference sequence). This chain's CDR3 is CAWSGGGNTEAFF. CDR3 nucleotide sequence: TGTGCCTGGAGTGGTGGAGGGAACACTGAAGCTTTCTTT. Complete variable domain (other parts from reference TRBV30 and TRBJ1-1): SQTIHQWPATLVQPVGSPLSLECTVEGTSNPNLYWYRQAAGRGLQLLFYSVGIGQISSEVPQNLSASRPQDRQFILSSKKLLLSDSGFYLCAWSGGGNTEAFFGQGTRLTVV.

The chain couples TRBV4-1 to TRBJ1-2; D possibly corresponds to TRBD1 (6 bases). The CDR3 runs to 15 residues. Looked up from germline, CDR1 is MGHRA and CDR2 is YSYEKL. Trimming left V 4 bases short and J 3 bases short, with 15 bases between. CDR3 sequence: CASSPQGRVDYGYTF. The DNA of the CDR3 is TGCGCCAGCAGCCCACAGGGAAGGGTCGACTATGGCTACACCTTC.